These 19 T cell receptor beta chains originate from one sample sequenced in a study of cytomegalovirus exposure and HLA in healthy donors. Primers included in the PCR were 60 Vbeta and 13 Jbeta primers. Sequenced by immunoSEQ multiplex PCR; TCRdb stores in-frame clones only, minus some. The sample contains about 150,000 clones, 70% to 80% of which appear only once. What was sequenced was PBMCs. These receptors came from a man aged 25-40 years in good health and CMV-seropositive.

The chain combines TRBV19 with TRBJ1-5; TRBD1 matches 10 bases. Germline CDR1 is LNHDA and CDR2 is SQIVND (reference sequence). The CDR3 contains 15 residues. V gave up 5 bases and J gave up 4 bases; unmatched junction bases: 5. The DNA for the CDR3 is TGTGCCAGTAGTTGGGGACAGGGGTCGAATCAGCCCCAGCATTTT. Translation: CASSWGQGSNQPQHF.

V gene TRBV27 combines with J gene TRBJ2-7, with 9 bases matching TRBD2. The CDR3 sequence is 13 residues long. Per germline, CDR1 MNHEY and CDR2 SMNVEV (reference sequence). With V trimmed by 10 bases and J by 3 bases, 7 bases remained unmatched. The CDR3 region is CAISGRPGYEQYF. Written as DNA, the CDR3 is TGTGCCATCAGCGGGAGGCCTGGCTACGAGCAGTACTTC.

This chain links TRBV18 with TRBJ1-2, with 11 bases aligning to TRBD1. This CDR3 comprises 16 residues. CDR1 and CDR2 from the germline V gene are KGHSH and LQKENI. The ends lost 3 bases at V and 0 bases at J; junction bases unmatched: 3. The CDR3 region is CASSPLGQGANYGYTF. The CDR3 DNA reads as TGTGCCAGCTCACCTTTGGGACAGGGGGCTAACTATGGCTACACCTTC.

V is TRBV7-9 and J is TRBJ2-1; TRBD2 matches 8 bases. This CDR3 has 17 amino acids. The ends lost 0 bases at V and 7 bases at J; junction bases unmatched: 11. The germline gives CDR1 SEHNR, CDR2 FQNEAQ (reference sequence). The CDR3: CASSLAWGGSGGNEQFF. CDR3 in DNA: TGTGCCAGCAGCTTAGCCTGGGGAGGGTCGGGGGGGAATGAGCAGTTCTTC.

This clone was observed once. The J gene is TRBJ2-7, the V gene TRBV4-3; D possibly corresponds to TRBD2 (5 bases). Trimming stripped 0 bases from V and 4 bases from J, with 13 bases between. From germline, CDR1 is LGHNA and CDR2 YSLEER. The CDR3 extends over 15 amino acids. In DNA form, the CDR3 reads TGCGCCAGCAGCCAAGATTACGCGTCGGGATACGAGCAGTACTTC. It yields the protein CASSQDYASGYEQYF.

The chain links TRBV5-1 to TRBJ2-7, with 11 bases fitting TRBD2. The trim removed 4 bases at V and 3 bases at J, leaving 9 bases unmatched. There are 16 residues in the CDR3. Germline V gene data show CDR1 as SGHRS and CDR2 as YFSETQ. The CDR3 loop reads CASSRGTSGANYEQYF. CDR3 coding DNA: TGCGCCAGCAGCAGGGGGACTAGCGGAGCCAACTACGAGCAGTACTTC.

The rearrangement uses TRBV9 and TRBJ1-2, with D perhaps TRBD1 (6 bases). The CDR3 runs 12 residues. Germline assignment: CDR1 SGDLS and CDR2 YYNGEE. V lost 1 base and J lost 6, with 7 bases in between. The CDR3 DNA is TGTGCCAGCAGCGTAAGGGGGAATGGCTACACCTTC. It codes for CASSVRGNGYTF.

The rearrangement uses TRBV13 and TRBJ2-1; TRBD1 agrees at 8 bases. In germline, CDR1 is PRHDT, CDR2 FYEKMQ (reference sequence). The CDR3 length is 17 residues. J lost 2 bases, V lost 2 bases, and 8 bases had no gene match. The CDR3 DNA is TGTGCCAGCAGCTTAATAAGGGGGGACAGGACCTACAATGAGCAGTTCTTC. The encoded protein is CASSLIRGDRTYNEQFF.

This clone was observed a handful of times. Here the CDR3 DNA reads TGTGCCAGTAGTTCCGGGATTGATTCACCCCTCCACTTT. Encoded protein: CASSSGIDSPLHF. V and J are TRBV19 and TRBJ1-6; D remains unclear. V shed 5 bases and J shed 8 bases, with 10 bases lying between them. Germline V gene lookup returns CDR1 LNHDA and CDR2 SQIVND (reference sequence). The CDR3 has 13 amino acids.

V and J are TRBV4-1 and TRBJ1-5; D is perhaps TRBD1 (6 bases). The germline gives CDR1 MGHRA, CDR2 YSYEKL. The ends were cut back, 2 bases at V and 2 bases at J, with 16 bases in the middle. This CDR3 has 17 amino acids. The CDR3, as DNA: TGCGCCAGCAGCCAATTTTCAGGGGTCTTGGGCAATCAGCCCCAGCATTTT. This gives the protein CASSQFSGVLGNQPQHF.

In this sample, this clone turned up a few times. The rearrangement links TRBV7-8 to TRBJ2-7; no clear D gene. The CDR3 is made up of 15 amino acids. Germline CDR1 reads SGHVS; CDR2 reads FQNEAQ. V lost 3 bases, J lost 1 base, and 13 bases lay in between. The CDR3: CASSFLTESSYEQYF. The CDR3 DNA follows: TGTGCCAGCAGCTTCCTTACAGAAAGTTCCTACGAGCAGTACTTC.

As for this clone: The sample carries other DNA sequences with the same CDR3. The J gene is TRBJ2-2, the V gene TRBV5-1; D ambiguous. Between the trimmed V and J ends, which lost 0 bases and 0 bases, there was a span of 6 bases. Germline values: CDR1 SGHRS, CDR2 YFSETQ. The CDR3 runs to 15 residues. As DNA, the CDR3 is TGCGCCAGCAGCTTGGGTACAACGAACACCGGGGAGCTGTTTTTT. It specifies CASSLGTTNTGELFF.

The rearrangement links TRBV28 to TRBJ1-5, with 7 bases aligning to TRBD1. CDR1 and CDR2 (germline): MDHEN, SYDVKM. The junction had 7 bases not matched to a gene; V was cut back by 5 bases and J by 6 bases. This CDR3 has 14 amino acids. The CDR3 bases are TGTGCCAGCAGTCTCACAGGGGAACCTCAGCCCCAGCATTTT. Protein: CASSLTGEPQPQHF. Full variable domain (outside the CDR3, taken from reference TRBV28 and TRBJ1-5): DVKVTQSSRYLVKRTGEKVFLECVQDMDHENMFWYRQDPGLGLRLIYFSYDVKMKEKGDIPEGYSVSREKKERFSLILESASTNQTSMYLCASSLTGEPQPQHFGDGTRLSIL.

The chain recombines TRBV28 with TRBJ1-1, with D uncertain. The CDR3 runs to 14 residues. Germline CDR1 MDHEN, CDR2 SYDVKM. V lost 5 bases and J lost 2, with 12 bases in between. The CDR3 here is CASSQVPANTEAFF. The CDR3 DNA is TGTGCCAGCAGTCAGGTGCCAGCTAACACTGAAGCTTTCTTT.

The chain uses TRBV7-6 and TRBJ1-1, with unresolved D. Trimming stripped 5 bases from V and 1 base from J, with 11 bases between. The CDR3 has 14 residues. Germline V gene data show CDR1 as SGHVS and CDR2 as FNYEAQ. CDR3 residues: CASSTRGRNTEAFF. The CDR3 coding sequence is TGTGCCAGCAGCACTAGAGGGAGGAACACTGAAGCTTTCTTT. The entire variable domain, with the rest obtained from reference TRBV7-6 and TRBJ1-1, is as follows: GAGVSQSPRYKVTKRGQDVALRCDPISGHVSLYWYRQALGQGPEFLTYFNYEAQQDKSGLPNDRFSAERPEGSISTLTIQRTEQRDSAMYRCASSTRGRNTEAFFGQGTRLTVV.

V gene TRBV7-6 combines with J gene TRBJ1-1, with D uncertain. This CDR3 region has 13 residues. CDR1 and CDR2 from the germline V gene are SGHVS and FNYEAQ. V lost 3 bases and J lost 1, with 6 bases in between. In DNA, the CDR3 is TGTGCCAGCAGCTTGGCAGAGAACACTGAAGCTTTCTTT. Its protein is CASSLAENTEAFF.

This clone has just a few counts. J is TRBJ2-6 and V is TRBV6-6, with D perhaps TRBD1 (5 bases). Germline CDR1 and CDR2: MNHNY and SVGAGI (reference sequence). The CDR3 runs to 15 residues. V dropped 0 bases and J dropped 4 bases, with 7 bases sitting between them. Written as DNA, the CDR3 is TGTGCCAGCAGTTACTCTAGGGGAGGGGCCAACGTCCTGACTTTC. Translation gives CASSYSRGGANVLTF.

This CDR3 is CAISSVGLAGGNEQFF. CDR3 sequence (DNA): TGTGCCATCAGTAGCGTCGGACTAGCGGGGGGCAATGAGCAGTTCTTC. The V gene is TRBV10-3, the J gene TRBJ2-1, with TRBD2 identical over 14 bases. The V gene end was trimmed by 5 bases and the J gene end by 6 bases; junction bases not matched to a gene: 6. The CDR3 sequence is 16 residues long. Germline assignment: CDR1 ENHRY and CDR2 SYGVKD.

V and J are TRBV29-1 and TRBJ2-5, with TRBD2 matching over 7 bases. CDR3 length equals 16 residues. Per germline, CDR1 SQVTM and CDR2 ANQGSEA. Germline trimming cut 5 bases from V and 7 bases from J; bases unmatched to any gene: 19. CDR3 protein: CSVSPGREDHFGTQYF. CDR3 sequence (DNA): TGCAGCGTTTCCCCGGGGAGGGAGGATCATTTCGGGACCCAGTACTTC.